This passage covers 5 T cell receptor beta chains from one sample sequenced in a study of blood T cells in healthy people across ages. A second roughly 6 to 11 cycle PCR used barcoded and J-beta primers. TCRdb re-analysed the 5' RACE reads in MiXCR, keeping a single row per CDR3 protein. The sample carries roughly 570,000 distinct CDR3 sequences, 27% recorded once. Sequencing used blood. These receptors were collected from a woman in her seventies in good health.

This clonotype was recorded a few times. The rearrangement uses TRBV20-1 and TRBJ2-5, with D hard to call. V lost 2 bases, J lost 2 bases, and 9 bases lay in between. This CDR3 has 13 residues. From germline, CDR1 is DFQATT and CDR2 SNEGSKA (reference sequence). CDR3 loop: CSARFRQQETQYF. The CDR3 nucleotides are TGCAGTGCTAGATTTCGGCAACAAGAGACCCAGTACTTC.

The chain links TRBV19 to TRBJ1-1; TRBD1 matches at 9 bases. V trimming: 5 bases; J trimming: 10 bases; junction bases outside the gene matches: 11. CDR1 is LNHDA and CDR2 is SQIVND in the germline V gene (reference sequence). The CDR3 runs to 14 residues. The CDR3 DNA reads TGTGCCAGTAGTCGAACAGGGGGCTACGAGCGAGCTTTCTTT. Translating it yields CASSRTGGYERAFF.

This clonotype was found many times. The V call is TRBV6-5, the J call TRBJ2-5; 11 bases are shared with TRBD1. TRBJ2-7 matches the DNA end more closely, so the J call is doubtful. The germline CDR1 and CDR2 sequences are MNHEY and SVGAGI. This CDR3 region has 16 residues. The CDR3 is CASSYSDRGQAYEQYF. CDR3 coding DNA: TGTGCCAGCAGTTACTCGGACAGGGGGCAGGCGTACGAGCAGTACTTC.

This clonotype was picked up a small number of times. The gene calls are TRBV5-1 and TRBJ1-2; 8 positions match TRBD1. The CDR3 extends over 14 amino acids. The germline CDR1 and CDR2 sequences are SGHRS and YFSETQ. The V and J ends lost 4 bases and 4 bases, in that order; junction bases with no gene match: 6. In DNA, the CDR3 is TGCGCCAGCAGCACCGCGGGACAGGTCTATGGCTACACCTTC. Its protein product is CASSTAGQVYGYTF.

The V gene is TRBV4-3, the J gene TRBJ1-3; possible D gene TRBD1, 6 bases. Germline CDR1 is LGHNA and CDR2 is YSLEER. V lost 0 bases to trimming and J lost 2 bases, with 14 bases between them. The length of the CDR3 is 17 residues. Here the CDR3 reads CASSQDFGQGTGNTIYF. Written as DNA, the CDR3 is TGCGCCAGCAGCCAAGATTTTGGCCAGGGGACTGGAAACACCATATATTTT.